The present T cell receptor beta chain was sequenced within a study of blood T cell repertoires in COVID-19. Across the study: PBMCs, B-cell-depleted T cells, or T cells were the source of the cDNA or gDNA that made up the material.

CDR3 length: 14 residues. Trimming took 3 bases from V and 3 from J; bases not matched to a gene: 4. The germline V gene has CDR1 LNHDA and CDR2 SQIVND (reference sequence). Authors' processing steps: Amplification from reference gene primers served as the basis for estimated nucleated cell counts. Libraries were prepared by immunoSEQ multiplex PCR; TCRdb keeps only in-frame clonotypes and omits some of them. The V and J calls and clone size were taken over from that table, and D and trimming were inferred from the DNA. The table shows over 200,000 clones, with roughly 80% occurring only once. The source is a human donor in a cohort sampled during active COVID-19. The chain uses TRBV19 and TRBJ2-7, with TRBD1 identical over 8 bases. Material for sequencing was peripheral blood. CDR3 residues: CASSIRDRGYEQYF. CDR3 nucleotides: TGTGCCAGTAGTATTAGAGACAGGGGCTACGAGCAGTACTTC.